This is a list of T cell receptor beta chains from one sample in a study of blood T cell repertoires in COVID-19. The method was immunoSEQ multiplex PCR; TCRdb's version includes in-frame clones alone and lacks a portion of them. This sample has 120,000 to 150,000 clones; under 85% occur once, and the top ten carry 6% to 7.5%. The sequenced material came from peripheral blood. All receptors come from a human donor in a cohort sampled during active COVID-19. Each CDR3 is given with its conserved first and last residue. D genes are given only for firm matches. Expanded clones get a size class; other rows say once, few or many, or leave the size out.

j_call d_call clone_size v_call cdr3_aa cdr3_nt
TRBJ1-2 NA NA TRBV29-1 CSVGSRSEGGYTF TGCAGCGTTGGCAGCAGGTCAGAGGGCGGCTACACCTTC
TRBJ2-7 TRBD2 NA TRBV5-4 CASSRGTSGFYEQYF TGTGCCAGCAGCAGAGGGACTAGCGGATTCTACGAGCAGTACTTC
TRBJ2-3 NA NA TRBV2 CASPTPGDTQYF TGTGCCAGCCCTACCCCCGGAGATACGCAGTATTTT
TRBJ1-5 TRBD1 once TRBV19 CASSIEGTGYQPQHF TGTGCCAGTAGTATAGAGGGGACAGGGTATCAGCCCCAGCATTTT
TRBJ2-1 TRBD2 many TRBV4-3 CASSRLAGGPRNEQFF TGCGCCAGCAGCCGTTTAGCGGGGGGGCCCAGGAATGAGCAGTTCTTC
TRBJ1-1 NA NA TRBV6-1 CATQLMNTEAFF TGTGCCACGCAGTTAATGAACACTGAAGCTTTCTTT
TRBJ2-3 NA NA TRBV27 CASSPPGPGVRATDTQYF TGTGCCAGCAGTCCGCCTGGTCCCGGGGTAAGAGCCACAGATACGCAGTATTTT
TRBJ1-2 NA NA TRBV19 CASSIEAENGYTF TGTGCCAGTAGTATTGAGGCGGAGAATGGCTACACCTTC
TRBJ2-7 TRBD1 few TRBV19 CASTPTGGDRGIYEQYF TGTGCCAGTACCCCTACCGGCGGGGACAGGGGTATCTACGAGCAGTACTTC
TRBJ2-7 NA NA TRBV6-2/TRBV6-3 CASSYDGGGNYEQYF TGTGCCAGCAGTTACGACGGGGGAGGTAACTACGAGCAGTACTTC
TRBJ2-7 NA NA TRBV6-2/TRBV6-3 CASSYSGASHGEQYF TGTGCCAGCAGTTACTCAGGAGCCTCCCACGGCGAGCAGTACTTC
TRBJ1-3 NA NA TRBV4-1 CASSQQMRRGGNTIYF TGCGCCAGCAGCCAACAAATGCGTCGAGGGGGAAACACCATATATTTT
TRBJ1-2 NA few TRBV5-1 CASSLSQGNYGYTF TGCGCCAGCAGCTTGAGTCAGGGTAACTATGGCTACACCTTC
TRBJ2-3 NA NA TRBV19 CATTAGIGGSLSTDTQYF TGTGCCACAACCGCGGGTATTGGGGGGAGCTTAAGCACAGATACGCAGTATTTT
TRBJ2-7 NA NA TRBV5-1 CASSLASGSPYEQYF TGCGCCAGCAGCTTGGCGTCAGGCAGTCCCTACGAGCAGTACTTC
TRBJ1-5 NA NA TRBV28 CASTPTGLVSNQPQHF TGTGCCAGCACTCCAACGGGTTTGGTTAGCAATCAGCCCCAGCATTTT
TRBJ2-7 NA many TRBV10-3 CAISESTDNGQQYF TGTGCCATCAGTGAGTCGACAGATAATGGCCAGCAGTACTTC
TRBJ1-2 NA NA TRBV7-9 CASSLSVHYGYTF TGTGCCAGCAGCTTATCAGTCCACTATGGCTACACCTTC
TRBJ2-1 TRBD2 NA TRBV5-3 CARSPGLAGPSSYNEQFF TGTGCCAGAAGCCCGGGACTAGCGGGGCCAAGCTCCTACAATGAGCAGTTCTTC
TRBJ1-1 NA NA TRBV5-1 CASSKTGPGVTEAFF TGCGCCAGCAGCAAGACAGGCCCTGGCGTCACTGAAGCTTTCTTT
TRBJ2-5 TRBD2 NA TRBV9 CASGGGGTQYF TGTGCCAGCGGCGGGGGGGGGACCCAGTACTTC
TRBJ2-1 NA NA TRBV4-2 CASSQESGGAYNEQFF TGTGCCAGCAGCCAAGAATCTGGGGGCGCTTACAATGAGCAGTTCTTC
TRBJ2-5 NA NA TRBV12-5 CASGLHGGQGETQYF TGTGCTAGTGGCCTACACGGGGGGCAGGGGGAGACCCAGTACTTC
TRBJ2-3 TRBD2 NA TRBV6-5 CASSLGGGSTDTQYF TGTGCCAGCAGTCTTGGCGGGGGAAGCACAGATACGCAGTATTTT
TRBJ2-1 NA NA TRBV9 CASSVGVARDLNEQFF TGTGCCAGCAGCGTAGGCGTAGCGCGGGACCTGAATGAGCAGTTCTTC
TRBJ2-1 NA once TRBV4-2 CASSQVAGMLGNEQFF TGTGCCAGCAGCCAAGTTGCAGGGATGCTGGGCAATGAGCAGTTCTTC
TRBJ2-1 TRBD2 NA TRBV7-3 CASSISGGAIDEQFF TGTGCCAGCAGCATCAGCGGGGGGGCTATCGATGAGCAGTTCTTC
TRBJ2-2 NA NA TRBV5-5 CASSPLSQSRTGELFF TGTGCCAGCAGCCCCCTAAGTCAATCCCGGACCGGGGAGCTGTTTTTT
TRBJ1-1 TRBD1 NA TRBV3-1/TRBV3-2 CASSLRNRGRNGGTEAFF TGTGCCAGCAGCCTACGAAACAGGGGGCGCAACGGGGGAACTGAAGCTTTCTTT
TRBJ1-6 NA NA TRBV4-1 CASSQDSWQVYDSPLHF TGCGCCAGCAGCCAAGACTCGTGGCAGGTATATGATTCACCCCTCCACTTT
TRBJ2-7 TRBD2 NA TRBV9 CASSRTHGGIYEQYF TGTGCCAGCAGCCGGACACACGGGGGGATATACGAGCAGTACTTC
TRBJ1-2 NA NA TRBV5-5 CASSLYRENYGYTF TGTGCCAGCAGCCTATACAGGGAGAACTATGGCTACACCTTC
TRBJ1-3 TRBD1 NA TRBV19 CASSGYGQGVGNTIYF TGTGCCAGTAGCGGCTATGGACAGGGCGTGGGAAACACCATATATTTT
TRBJ2-7 TRBD1 few TRBV3-1/TRBV3-2 CASSLWPPITGGSYEQYF TGTGCCAGCAGCCTCTGGCCCCCGATAACAGGGGGGTCCTACGAGCAGTACTTC
TRBJ2-5 TRBD1 once TRBV5-8 CASSRGQGETQYF TGTGCCAGCAGCCGTGGACAGGGAGAGACCCAGTACTTC
TRBJ1-1 NA once TRBV5-4 CASSLVGGDYTEAFF TGTGCCAGCAGCTTAGTGGGGGGGGACTACACTGAAGCTTTCTTT
TRBJ2-1 TRBD2 many TRBV7-3 CASSILAGPYNEQFF TGTGCCAGCAGCATCCTAGCGGGGCCCTACAATGAGCAGTTCTTC
TRBJ2-1 TRBD2 NA TRBV3-1/TRBV3-2 CASSQEKRGGRNEQFF TGTGCCAGCAGCCAAGAAAAGCGGGGGGGCCGAAATGAGCAGTTCTTC
TRBJ1-5 NA once TRBV6-5 CASSNLAVSNQPQHF TGTGCCAGCAGTAATTTGGCAGTTAGCAATCAGCCCCAGCATTTT
TRBJ2-7 NA NA TRBV2 CASSAVETYEQYF TGTGCCAGCAGTGCGGTCGAAACCTACGAGCAGTACTTC
TRBJ2-7 NA NA TRBV3-1/TRBV3-2 CASSPYEQYF TGTGCCAGCAGCCCTTACGAGCAGTACTTC
TRBJ2-7 TRBD2 NA TRBV4-3 CASSQDPVLAGDEQYF TGCGCCAGCAGCCAAGACCCGGTACTAGCGGGGGACGAGCAGTACTTC
TRBJ1-2 NA NA TRBV24-1 CATSEKGARGRVHTF TGTGCCACCAGTGAAAAAGGGGCCAGGGGCCGGGTACACACCTTC
TRBJ1-3 NA NA TRBV5-1 CASSLGRARNSGNTIYF TGCGCCAGCAGCTTGGGGCGGGCGAGGAACTCTGGAAACACCATATATTTT
TRBJ1-3 TRBD1 NA TRBV5-4 CASSRGQLSGNTIYF TGTGCCAGCAGCAGGGGACAGCTCTCTGGAAACACCATATATTTT
TRBJ1-2 NA NA TRBV6-2/TRBV6-3 CASSLRGAVPYYGYTF TGTGCCAGCAGCCTTCGGGGTGCTGTCCCTTACTATGGCTACACCTTC
TRBJ1-1 NA NA TRBV3-1/TRBV3-2 CASSQDRPRNTEAFF TGTGCCAGCAGCCAAGACCGCCCCAGGAACACTGAAGCTTTCTTT
TRBJ2-1 TRBD2 NA TRBV24-1 CATSDTTSGDGYNEQFF TGTGCCACCAGTGATACTACTAGCGGGGACGGGTACAATGAGCAGTTCTTC
TRBJ2-3 NA NA TRBV6-4 CASSDRDTLAGTQYF TGTGCCAGCAGTGACAGAGACACCCTGGCAGGTACGCAGTATTTT
TRBJ2-4 NA NA TRBV30 CAWSGIANIQYF TGTGCCTGGAGTGGAATAGCAAACATTCAGTACTTC
TRBJ2-2 TRBD2 NA TRBV11-3 CASSLELAGAYTGELFF TGTGCCAGCAGTTTAGAGCTAGCGGGGGCCTACACCGGGGAGCTGTTTTTT
TRBJ1-2 NA NA TRBV5-1 CASSITPGAGYTF TGCGCCAGCAGCATAACTCCGGGAGCTGGCTACACCTTC